The 18 T cell receptor beta chains in this list originate from one sample, sequenced in a study of shared T cell receptors in the human thymus. The repertoire was sequenced with immunoSEQ multiplex PCR; TCRdb's copy has only in-frame clones and lacks some. Of about 500,000 clones in the sample, around 78% were seen once. The same specimen was also included in a second study, on human thymus T cells.

Sequencing was done on a sample of thymocytes. These receptors originate from a boy younger than two with a congenital heart defect.

This clone has just one count. The chain carries TRBV2 and TRBJ2-1; TRBD2 matches at 16 bases. Germline lookup yields CDR1 SNHLY and CDR2 FYNNEI. V lost 6 bases to trimming and J lost 5 bases; unmatched junction nucleotides: 7. The CDR3 is 17 residues long. CDR3 coding DNA: TGTGCCAGCAGGGGGACTAGCGGGGGGGAGAGGAACAATGAGCAGTTCTTC. Translating gives CASRGTSGGERNNEQFF.

The rearrangement joins TRBV19 to TRBJ2-7; 9 bases are shared with TRBD1. The CDR3 consists of 13 residues. CDR1 and CDR2 from the germline V gene are LNHDA and SQIVND (reference sequence). The V segment lost 6 bases and the J segment 7 bases; nucleotides outside the gene matches: 7. CDR3: CASSRTGALEQYF. As DNA, the CDR3 is TGTGCCAGTAGCAGGACAGGGGCTTTAGAGCAGTACTTC. The complete variable domain, with remaining parts taken from reference TRBV19 and TRBJ2-7, reads DGGITQSPKYLFRKEGQNVTLSCEQNLNHDAMYWYRQDPGQGLRLIYYSQIVNDFQKGDIAEGYSVSREKKESFPLTVTSAQKNPTAFYLCASSRTGALEQYFGPGTRLTVT.

J is TRBJ2-5 and V is TRBV6-4; 8 bases agree with TRBD1. The J segment lost 2 bases and the V segment lost 2 bases, leaving 7 bases of the junction unmatched. CDR1 MRHNA and CDR2 SNTAGT come from the germline V gene. CDR3 length: 16 residues. The CDR3 nucleotides read TGTGCCAGCAGTGACGCACCGGGACAGGATCAAGAGACCCAGTACTTC. This codes for CASSDAPGQDQETQYF.

The V gene is TRBV2, the J gene TRBJ1-2, with D hard to call. The CDR3 has 18 amino acids. CDR1 and CDR2 (germline): SNHLY, FYNNEI. V was pared by 5 bases and J by 1 base, with 23 bases between. In nucleotides, the CDR3 is TGTGCCAGCAGTTCGACACGGAGGAGGGTAGGGAGTAACTATGGCTACACCTTC. As protein: CASSSTRRRVGSNYGYTF.

This chain joins TRBV27 and TRBJ2-7, with TRBD1 matching over 7 bases. This CDR3 is built from 14 residues. The germline gives CDR1 MNHEY, CDR2 SMNVEV (reference sequence). The V segment lost 5 bases and the J segment 6 bases; nucleotides outside the gene matches: 10. CDR3 sequence: CASSQQGLGGEQYF. CDR3 nucleotides: TGTGCCAGCAGTCAACAGGGGCTTGGAGGCGAGCAGTACTTC.

This chain joins TRBV9 and TRBJ2-5; 8 positions match TRBD2. This CDR3 region has 17 residues. V shed 4 bases and J 2 bases; nucleotides not matched to a gene: 13. The V gene's germline CDR1 is SGDLS and CDR2 YYNGEE. The CDR3 is CASSLDPGLVPQETQYF. Written as DNA, the CDR3 is TGTGCCAGCAGCCTTGACCCGGGACTAGTTCCTCAAGAGACCCAGTACTTC.

DNA for the CDR3: TGTGCCAGCAGTTTTCTAGCGGGAGGAAGTACAGGGGGCGGTGAGCAGTTCTTC. Translating gives CASSFLAGGSTGGGEQFF. The rearrangement uses TRBV27 and TRBJ2-1; 11 nucleotides agree with TRBD2. Germline trimming cut 3 bases from V and 9 bases from J; bases unmatched to any gene: 16. This CDR3 contains 18 residues. CDR1 and CDR2 from the germline V gene are MNHEY and SMNVEV (reference sequence).

The rearrangement joins TRBV12-1 to TRBJ1-1; the tabulated D call, TRBD1, remains unverified against the DNA. TRBV12-1 counts as a pseudogene. CDR3 length: 16 residues. CDR3 nucleotide sequence: TGTGCCAACATTATTAAGAGGACAGGGACGAACACTGAAGCTTTCTTT. Its translation: CANIIKRTGTNTEAFF.

This clone was seen just once. The chain is built from TRBV29-1 and TRBJ2-1, with 7 bases matching TRBD2. V was clipped by 4 bases and J by 0 bases; unmatched bases: 6. The CDR3 has 15 residues. Germline V gene lookup returns CDR1 SQVTM and CDR2 ANQGSEA. For the CDR3, the DNA is TGCAGCGTTGGATTCGGGGGGAGCTCCTACAATGAGCAGTTCTTC. This translates into CSVGFGGSSYNEQFF.

This clone has only a few counts. One junction end disagrees with the germline gene, perhaps due to a read error. The chain links TRBV7-8 to TRBJ2-7; 9 positions match TRBD2. Germline CDR1 is SGHVS and CDR2 is FQNEAQ. The CDR3 spans 13 residues. The CDR3 loop is CASSSELGLARAF. Here the CDR3 DNA reads TGTGCCAGCAGCTCCGAACTGGGACTAGCCAGAGCCTTC.

V is TRBV5-1 and J is TRBJ1-1, with a tentative D call TRBD1 (6 bases). The CDR3 is made up of 14 amino acids. Germline-derived CDR1 and CDR2 are SGHRS and YFSETQ. V gave up 7 bases and J gave up 5 bases, with 18 bases separating them. As DNA, the CDR3 is TGCGCCAGCGAACCTACGGGGGGCCAAACTGAAGCTTTCTTT. Protein product: CASEPTGGQTEAFF.

This chain links TRBV19 with TRBJ2-3; the D gene is possibly TRBD2 (5 bases). Per the germline V gene, CDR1 is LNHDA and CDR2 is SQIVND (reference sequence). The V end lost 3 bases, the J end lost 5 bases, and 12 bases lay between the germline ends. This CDR3 spans 14 amino acids. CDR3 DNA: TGTGCCAGTAGTATGGTGGGAGTGGGAGATACGCAGTATTTT. It specifies CASSMVGVGDTQYF.

The CDR3 region has the DNA TGTGCCAGCATAGGGGGGAACACTGAAGCTTTCTTT. It codes for CASIGGNTEAFF. The chain has TRBV6-5 and TRBJ1-1; TRBD1 is a possible D gene (6 bases). V was clipped by 7 bases and J by 1 base, with 7 bases between them. The CDR3 sequence is 12 residues long. Per germline, CDR1 MNHEY and CDR2 SVGAGI.

The chain has TRBV6-5 and TRBJ1-5; 7 positions agree with TRBD1. The ends lost 6 bases at V and 7 bases at J; junction bases unmatched: 9. CDR1 is MNHEY, CDR2 SVGAGI, per germline. CDR3 length: 14 residues. The CDR3: CASRREGAEQPQHF. The CDR3 DNA is TGTGCCAGCAGAAGAGAGGGGGCGGAACAGCCCCAGCATTTT.

The chain combines TRBV15 with TRBJ2-3; perhaps TRBD2 as D (6 bases). V shed 1 base and J shed 1 base, with 12 bases lying between them. Germline CDR1 is LNHNV and CDR2 is YYDKDF (reference sequence). CDR3 length equals 16 residues. CDR3: CATSRGSRGGTDTQYF. CDR3 nucleotide sequence: TGTGCCACCAGCAGAGGGTCCCGCGGGGGCACAGATACGCAGTATTTT.

The rearrangement links TRBV5-1 to TRBJ2-5; D is possibly TRBD2 (7 bases). This CDR3 is built from 17 residues. CDR1 and CDR2 (germline): SGHRS, YFSETQ. Between the trimmed V and J ends, which lost 3 bases and 0 bases, there was a span of 18 bases. In DNA form, the CDR3 reads TGCGCCAGCAGCTCTAGGGGGGGGACACTGTACCAAGAGACCCAGTACTTC. Translating it yields CASSSRGGTLYQETQYF.

The chain joins TRBV7-2 to TRBJ1-5; D is unclear. The CDR3 totals 14 residues. Germline V gives CDR1 SGHTA, CDR2 FQGNSA. Trimming removed 4 bases at V and 0 bases at J, with 7 bases between. The CDR3 sequence: CASSSAGSNQPQHF. In DNA, the CDR3 is TGTGCCAGCAGCTCCGCCGGTAGCAATCAGCCCCAGCATTTT.

The genes are TRBV5-6 and TRBJ2-7; a possible D gene is TRBD2 (5 bases). V was shortened by 3 bases and J by 0 bases, with 10 bases between the two germline ends. Germline CDR1 SGHDT, CDR2 YYEEEE. This CDR3 spans 14 amino acids. This CDR3 reads CASSSVRDSYEQYF. CDR3 nucleotides: TGTGCCAGCAGCTCAGTCCGGGACTCCTACGAGCAGTACTTC.